This TCR beta chain was sequenced for a study of shared clonotypes between healthy human individuals. The repertoire was sequenced with immunoSEQ multiplex PCR; TCRdb's copy has only in-frame clones and lacks some. The table includes about 980,000 clones, about three quarters detected once. The germline CDR1 and CDR2 sequences are MGHRA and YSYEKL. V shed 3 bases, J shed 4 bases, and the junction held 3 bases outside the gene matches. The CDR3 sequence is 14 residues long. The TCR originated in a man in his late teens or twenties in good health. Input material: memory CD4+ T cells sorted from blood. Subset described: CD45RA-negative fraction. The V call is TRBV4-1, the J call TRBJ2-4, with 7 bases fitting TRBD2. CDR3 nucleotide sequence: TGCGCCAGCAGCCAGGGACTAACAAAAAACATTCAGTACTTC. It codes for CASSQGLTKNIQYF.